This TCR beta chain was profiled in a study of CD8 T cells in ankylosing spondylitis. Whole-study findings and limits: In ankylosing spondylitis patients, matched synovial fluid reportedly showed significant enrichment of disease-linked clones. For ankylosing spondylitis blood, a TCR beta motif of eight or nine highly homologous variants appeared characteristic. Several of the motif variants were reported before in synovial fluid and blood from reactive arthritis. Clones that were linked to disease were CD8+ and were relatively rare in peripheral blood.

Notes on this clonotype: Antigen unknown.

Quantitative 5'-RACE was performed with molecular barcodes, and it yielded the TCR beta libraries. TCRdb reanalysed the 5' RACE reads using MiXCR and keeps one entry per CDR3 protein. In the table there are a few hundred thousand distinct CDR3 sequences, about a fifth of which are singletons. The V and J ends lost 1 base and 7 bases, in that order; junction bases with no gene match: 5. In germline, CDR1 is LGHDT, CDR2 YNNKEL (reference sequence). CDR3 length: 14 amino acids. The sample comprised blood, either unsorted or a sorted T cell fraction (not recorded which). This TCR came from a male donor with ankylosing spondylitis. This rearrangement joins TRBV3-1 to TRBJ2-3; 7 bases line up with TRBD2. This CDR3 is CASSQGRERNTQYF. In nucleotides, the CDR3 is TGTGCCAGCAGCCAAGGGCGGGAGCGGAATACGCAGTATTTT.